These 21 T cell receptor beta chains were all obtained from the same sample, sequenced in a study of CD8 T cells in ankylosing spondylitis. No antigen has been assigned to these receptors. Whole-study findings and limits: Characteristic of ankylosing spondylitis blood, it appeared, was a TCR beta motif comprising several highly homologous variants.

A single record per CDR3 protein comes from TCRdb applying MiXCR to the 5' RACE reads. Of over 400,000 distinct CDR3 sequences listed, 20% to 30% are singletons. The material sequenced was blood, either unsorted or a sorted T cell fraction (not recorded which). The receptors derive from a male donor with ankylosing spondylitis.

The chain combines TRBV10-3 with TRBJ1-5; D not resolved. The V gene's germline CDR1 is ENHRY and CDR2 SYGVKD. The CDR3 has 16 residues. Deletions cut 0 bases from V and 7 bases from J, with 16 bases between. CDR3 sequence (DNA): TGTGCCATCAGTGAGTCCGATAGGATCGGGAACCAGCCCCAGCATTTT. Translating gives CAISESDRIGNQPQHF.

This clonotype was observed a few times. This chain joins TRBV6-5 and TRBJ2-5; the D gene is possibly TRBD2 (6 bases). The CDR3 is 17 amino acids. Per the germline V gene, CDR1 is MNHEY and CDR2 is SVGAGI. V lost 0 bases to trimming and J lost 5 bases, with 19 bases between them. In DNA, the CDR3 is TGTGCCAGCAGTTACTCTGGGACTGGGCAGGGTGACGAGACCCAGTACTTC. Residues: CASSYSGTGQGDETQYF.

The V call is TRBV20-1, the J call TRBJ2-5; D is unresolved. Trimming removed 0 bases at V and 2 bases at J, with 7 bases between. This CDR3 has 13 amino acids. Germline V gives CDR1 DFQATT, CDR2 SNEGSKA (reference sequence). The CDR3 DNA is TGCAGTGCTAGAGAAACTCGTCAAGAGACCCAGTACTTC. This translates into CSARETRQETQYF.

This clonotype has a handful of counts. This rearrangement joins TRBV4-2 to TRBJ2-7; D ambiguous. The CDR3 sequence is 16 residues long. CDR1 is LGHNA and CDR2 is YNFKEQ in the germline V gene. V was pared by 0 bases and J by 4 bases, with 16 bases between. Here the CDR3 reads CASSQDAVAHSYEQYV. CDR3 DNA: TGTGCCAGCAGCCAAGATGCGGTAGCCCATTCGTACGAGCAGTACGTC.

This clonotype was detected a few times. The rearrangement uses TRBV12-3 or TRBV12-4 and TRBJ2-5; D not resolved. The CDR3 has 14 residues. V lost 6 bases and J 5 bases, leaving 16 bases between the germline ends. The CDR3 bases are TGTGCCAGCAGCCTGTTTAGCAGTAGCGAGACCCAGTACTTC. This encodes CASSLFSSSETQYF.

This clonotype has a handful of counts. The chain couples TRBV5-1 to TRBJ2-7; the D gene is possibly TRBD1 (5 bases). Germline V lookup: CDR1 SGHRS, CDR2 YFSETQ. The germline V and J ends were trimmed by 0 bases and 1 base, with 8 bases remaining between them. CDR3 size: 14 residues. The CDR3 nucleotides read TGCGCCAGCAGCTTGGTAACAGGTTCCTACGAGCAGTACTTC. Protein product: CASSLVTGSYEQYF.

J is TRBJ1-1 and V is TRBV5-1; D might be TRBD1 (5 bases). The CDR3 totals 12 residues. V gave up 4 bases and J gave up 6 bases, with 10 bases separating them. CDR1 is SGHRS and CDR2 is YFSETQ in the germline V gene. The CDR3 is CASSRDRAEAFF. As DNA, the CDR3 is TGCGCCAGCAGCCGGGACCGCGCTGAAGCTTTCTTT.

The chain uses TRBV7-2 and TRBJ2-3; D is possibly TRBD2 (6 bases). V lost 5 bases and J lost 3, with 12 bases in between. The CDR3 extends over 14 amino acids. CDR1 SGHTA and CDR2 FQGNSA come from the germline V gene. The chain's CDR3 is CASSLSGQTDTQYF. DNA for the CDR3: TGTGCCAGCAGCCTCAGCGGGCAAACAGATACGCAGTATTTT.

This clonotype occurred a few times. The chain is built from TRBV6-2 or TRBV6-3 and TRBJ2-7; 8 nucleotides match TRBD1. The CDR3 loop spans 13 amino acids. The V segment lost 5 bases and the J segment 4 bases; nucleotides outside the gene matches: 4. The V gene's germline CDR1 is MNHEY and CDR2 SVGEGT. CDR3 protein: CASSRTGLYEQYF. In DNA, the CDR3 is TGTGCCAGCAGTAGGACAGGGCTGTACGAGCAGTACTTC.

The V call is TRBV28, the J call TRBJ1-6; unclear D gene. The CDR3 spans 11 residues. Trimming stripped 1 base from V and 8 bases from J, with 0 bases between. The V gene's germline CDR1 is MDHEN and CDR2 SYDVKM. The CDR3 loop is CASSLYSPLHF. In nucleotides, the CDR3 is TGTGCCAGCAGTTTATATTCACCCCTCCACTTT. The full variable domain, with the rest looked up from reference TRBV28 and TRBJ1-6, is DVKVTQSSRYLVKRTGEKVFLECVQDMDHENMFWYRQDPGLGLRLIYFSYDVKMKEKGDIPEGYSVSREKKERFSLILESASTNQTSMYLCASSLYSPLHFGNGTRLTVT.

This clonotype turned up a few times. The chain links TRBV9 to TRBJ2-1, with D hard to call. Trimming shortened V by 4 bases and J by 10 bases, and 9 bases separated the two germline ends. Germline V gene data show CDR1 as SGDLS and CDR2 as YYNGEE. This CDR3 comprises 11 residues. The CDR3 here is CASSLYQEQFF. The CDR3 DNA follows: TGTGCCAGCAGCCTTTATCAGGAGCAGTTCTTC.

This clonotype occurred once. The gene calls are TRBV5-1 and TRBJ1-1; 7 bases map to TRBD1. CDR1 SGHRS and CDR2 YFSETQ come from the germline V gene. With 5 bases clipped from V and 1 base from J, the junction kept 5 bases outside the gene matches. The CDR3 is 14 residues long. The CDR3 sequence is CASRSGTANTEAFF. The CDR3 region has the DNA TGCGCCAGCAGATCCGGGACAGCGAACACTGAAGCTTTCTTT.

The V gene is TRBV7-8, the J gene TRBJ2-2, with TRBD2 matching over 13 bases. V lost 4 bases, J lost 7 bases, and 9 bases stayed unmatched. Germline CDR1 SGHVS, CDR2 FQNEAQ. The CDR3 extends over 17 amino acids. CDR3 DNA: TGTGCCAGCAGCTCAAGTACTAGCGGGAGGGCCATCGGGGAGCTGTTTTTT. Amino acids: CASSSSTSGRAIGELFF.

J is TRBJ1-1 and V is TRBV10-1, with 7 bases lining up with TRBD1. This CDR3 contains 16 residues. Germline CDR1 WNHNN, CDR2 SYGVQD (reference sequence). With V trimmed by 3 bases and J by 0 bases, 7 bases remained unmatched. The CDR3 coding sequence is TGCGCCAGCAGTGAAAATCCAGGGGGAATGAACACTGAAGCTTTCTTT. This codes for CASSENPGGMNTEAFF.

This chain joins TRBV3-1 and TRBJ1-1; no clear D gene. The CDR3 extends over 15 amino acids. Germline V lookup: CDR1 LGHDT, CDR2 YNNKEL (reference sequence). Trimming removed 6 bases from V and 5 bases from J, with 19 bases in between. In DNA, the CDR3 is TGTGCCAGCAGTCTTAGGAGGTCCGGGTGGACTGAAGCTTTCTTT. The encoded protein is CASSLRRSGWTEAFF.

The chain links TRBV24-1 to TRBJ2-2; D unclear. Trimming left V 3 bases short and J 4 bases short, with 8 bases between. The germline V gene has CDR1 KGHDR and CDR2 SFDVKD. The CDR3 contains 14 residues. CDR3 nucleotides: TGTGCCACCAGTGATGAGTTCACCACCGGGGAGCTGTTTTTT. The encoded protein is CATSDEFTTGELFF.

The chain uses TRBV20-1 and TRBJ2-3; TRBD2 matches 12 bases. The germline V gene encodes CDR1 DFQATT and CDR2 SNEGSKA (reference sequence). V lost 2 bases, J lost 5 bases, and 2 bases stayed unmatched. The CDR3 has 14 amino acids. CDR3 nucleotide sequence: TGCAGTGCTAGACTAGCGGGAGGGTTAGATACGCAGTATTTT. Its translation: CSARLAGGLDTQYF.

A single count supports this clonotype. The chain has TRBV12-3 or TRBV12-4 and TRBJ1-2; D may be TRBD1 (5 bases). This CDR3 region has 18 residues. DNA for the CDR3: TGTACCTTCAGTCCCCGGGACGCCCTGGTCGGGGCTAACTATGGCTACACCTTC. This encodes CTFSPRDALVGANYGYTF.

CDR3 protein: CASRDSGEDNEQFF. The CDR3 nucleotides read TGCGCCAGCAGGGACTCGGGGGAGGACAATGAGCAGTTCTTC. The chain couples TRBV5-1 to TRBJ2-1, with D tentatively TRBD2 (6 bases). CDR1 and CDR2 from the germline V gene are SGHRS and YFSETQ. The CDR3 spans 14 residues. V was pared by 5 bases and J by 5 bases, with 14 bases between.

The DNA for the CDR3 is TGTGCCAGCAGTTCCTCTTTCTTTTGGACAGCGAACACTGAAGCTTTCTTT. It yields the protein CASSSSFFWTANTEAFF. The chain uses TRBV6-2 or TRBV6-3 and TRBJ1-1; tentatively, D is TRBD1 (6 bases). The V end was cut by 4 bases, the J end by 1 base, with 19 bases between. The CDR3 extends over 17 amino acids. CDR1 is MNHEY, CDR2 SVGEGT, per germline.

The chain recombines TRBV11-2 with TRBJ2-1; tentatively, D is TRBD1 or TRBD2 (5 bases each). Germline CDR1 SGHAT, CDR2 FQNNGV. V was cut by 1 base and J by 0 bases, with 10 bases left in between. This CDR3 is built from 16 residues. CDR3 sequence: CASSLVRGPSYNEQFF. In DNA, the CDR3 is TGTGCCAGCAGCTTAGTTCGGGGACCCTCCTACAATGAGCAGTTCTTC.